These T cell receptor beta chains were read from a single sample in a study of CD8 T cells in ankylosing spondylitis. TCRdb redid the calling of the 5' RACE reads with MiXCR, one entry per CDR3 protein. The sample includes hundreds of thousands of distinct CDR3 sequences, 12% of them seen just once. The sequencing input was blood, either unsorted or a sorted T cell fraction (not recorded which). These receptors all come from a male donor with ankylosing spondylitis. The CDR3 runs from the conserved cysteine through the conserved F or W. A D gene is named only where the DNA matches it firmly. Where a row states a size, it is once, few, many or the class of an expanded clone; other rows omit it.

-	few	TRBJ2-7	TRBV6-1	TGTGCCAGCAGTGTAGTAGGGGGGATCTACGAGCAGTACTTC	CASSVVGGIYEQYF
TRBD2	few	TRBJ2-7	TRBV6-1	TGTGCCAGCTCGCAACGGGGGGGCTTCTCCTACGAGCAGTACTTC	CASSQRGGFSYEQYF
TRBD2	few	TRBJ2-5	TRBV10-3	TGTGCCATCAGTAGATATAGCGGGCAAGAGACCCAGTACTTC	CAISRYSGQETQYF
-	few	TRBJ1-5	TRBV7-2	TGTGCCAGCAGCTCTACGGGGACCTTTCAGCCCCAGCATTTT	CASSSTGTFQPQHF
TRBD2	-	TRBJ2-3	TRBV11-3	TGTGCCAGCAGCCCCTACGGGGGGTCTACGCAGTATTTT	CASSPYGGSTQYF
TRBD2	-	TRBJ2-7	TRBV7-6	TGTGCCAGCACCCCCGGACTAGCGGACTCCTACGAGCAGTACTTC	CASTPGLADSYEQYF
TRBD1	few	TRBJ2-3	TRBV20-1	TGCAGTGCTGAGGACAGGGGGCAAGATACGCAGTATTTT	CSAEDRGQDTQYF
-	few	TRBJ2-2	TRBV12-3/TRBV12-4	TGTGCCAGCAGTTTAAAGTATTCCCGGGAGCTGTTTTTT	CASSLKYSRELFF
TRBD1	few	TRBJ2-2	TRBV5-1	TGCGCCAGCAGATCTCCCGGGACAGGGATGACCGGGGAGCTGTTTTTT	CASRSPGTGMTGELFF
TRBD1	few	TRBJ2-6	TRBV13	TGTGCCAGCAGCTCCGGGACAGACCCTTGGGGAGGGGCCAACGTCCTGACTTTC	CASSSGTDPWGGANVLTF
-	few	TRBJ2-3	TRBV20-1	TGCAGTGCTAGGGGAGTAGCAGGCGCTGCGGATACGCAGTATTTT	CSARGVAGAADTQYF
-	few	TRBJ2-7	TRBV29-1	TGCAGCGTTGGGAGACAGGGAGGGTACGAGCAGTACTTC	CSVGRQGGYEQYF
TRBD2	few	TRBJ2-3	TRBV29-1	TGCAGCGTTGGACTAGCGAGACGCACAGATACGCAGTATTTT	CSVGLARRTDTQYF
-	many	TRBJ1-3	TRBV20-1	TGCAGTGCTAGATCGAGACAGGATATTGGAAACACCATATATTTT	CSARSRQDIGNTIYF
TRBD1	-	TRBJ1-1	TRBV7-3	TGTGCCAGCAGCCTAACGTCCCAGGACAGGGAGGACACTGAAGCTTTCTTT	CASSLTSQDREDTEAFF
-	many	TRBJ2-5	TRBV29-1	TGCAGCGTTGAAGATCCAGTAGGGTATGGAGAGACCCAGTACTTC	CSVEDPVGYGETQYF